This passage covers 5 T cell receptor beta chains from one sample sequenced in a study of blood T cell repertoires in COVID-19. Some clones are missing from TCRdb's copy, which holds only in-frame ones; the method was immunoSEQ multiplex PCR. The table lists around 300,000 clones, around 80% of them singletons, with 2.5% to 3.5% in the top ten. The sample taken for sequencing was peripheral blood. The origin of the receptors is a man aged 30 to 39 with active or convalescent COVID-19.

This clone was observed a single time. This chain's CDR3 is CSASRGTIPNEQFF. The DNA for the CDR3 is TGCAGTGCTAGTCGCGGGACCATCCCCAATGAGCAGTTCTTC. The J gene is TRBJ2-1, the V gene TRBV20-1; tentatively, D is TRBD2 (6 bases). The CDR3 covers 14 residues. Trimming left V 3 bases short and J 6 bases short, with 15 bases between. Germline CDR1 reads DFQATT; CDR2 reads SNEGSKA (reference sequence).

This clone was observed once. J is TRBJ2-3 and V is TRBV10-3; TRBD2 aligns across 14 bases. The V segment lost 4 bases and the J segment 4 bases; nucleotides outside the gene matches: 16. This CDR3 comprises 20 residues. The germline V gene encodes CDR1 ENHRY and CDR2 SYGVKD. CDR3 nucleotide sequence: TGTGCCATCAGTGCCGACCGACTAGCGGGGGGGCACTTCGGCCCAGATACGCAGTATTTT. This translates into CAISADRLAGGHFGPDTQYF.

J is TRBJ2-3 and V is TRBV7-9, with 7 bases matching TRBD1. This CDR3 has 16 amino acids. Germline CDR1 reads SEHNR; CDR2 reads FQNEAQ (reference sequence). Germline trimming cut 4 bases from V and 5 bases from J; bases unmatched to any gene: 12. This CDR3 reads CASSSQDRVRVDTQYF. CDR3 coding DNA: TGTGCCAGCAGCTCCCAAGACAGGGTGAGGGTAGATACGCAGTATTTT.

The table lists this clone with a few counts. The chain's CDR3 is CASSLGGGPYNEQFF. Written as DNA, the CDR3 is TGTGCCAGCAGCTTAGGCGGGGGACCTTACAATGAGCAGTTCTTC. The J gene is TRBJ2-1, the V gene TRBV11-3, with TRBD2 matching 7 bases. The germline V gene encodes CDR1 SGHNT and CDR2 YENEEA. V trimming: 1 base; J trimming: 4 bases; junction bases outside the gene matches: 4. CDR3 length: 15 residues.

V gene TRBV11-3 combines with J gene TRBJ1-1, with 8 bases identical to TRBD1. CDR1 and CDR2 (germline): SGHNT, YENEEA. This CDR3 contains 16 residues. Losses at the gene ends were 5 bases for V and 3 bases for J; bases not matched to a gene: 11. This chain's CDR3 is CASSPRTGKVDTEAFF. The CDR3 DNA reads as TGTGCCAGCAGCCCCCGGACAGGGAAAGTGGACACTGAAGCTTTCTTT.